This T cell receptor beta chain was recovered during a study of blood T cell repertoires in COVID-19. The V and J ends lost 2 bases and 7 bases, in that order; junction bases with no gene match: 8. This CDR3 comprises 16 residues. The germline CDR1 and CDR2 sequences are GTSNPN and SVGIG (reference sequence). Only a few counts were recorded for this clone. Assay: immunoSEQ multiplex PCR; the TCRdb copy retains only in-frame clones and omits some. The table has over 75,000 clones, around four fifths seen once. The rearrangement uses TRBV30 and TRBJ2-1; the match to TRBD2 covers 13 bases. The source material was peripheral blood. The source of this sequence is a human donor in a cohort sampled during active COVID-19. The CDR3 reads CAWSNLGLAGVNEQFF. CDR3 nucleotides: TGTGCCTGGAGTAACCTCGGACTAGCGGGAGTTAATGAGCAGTTCTTC.